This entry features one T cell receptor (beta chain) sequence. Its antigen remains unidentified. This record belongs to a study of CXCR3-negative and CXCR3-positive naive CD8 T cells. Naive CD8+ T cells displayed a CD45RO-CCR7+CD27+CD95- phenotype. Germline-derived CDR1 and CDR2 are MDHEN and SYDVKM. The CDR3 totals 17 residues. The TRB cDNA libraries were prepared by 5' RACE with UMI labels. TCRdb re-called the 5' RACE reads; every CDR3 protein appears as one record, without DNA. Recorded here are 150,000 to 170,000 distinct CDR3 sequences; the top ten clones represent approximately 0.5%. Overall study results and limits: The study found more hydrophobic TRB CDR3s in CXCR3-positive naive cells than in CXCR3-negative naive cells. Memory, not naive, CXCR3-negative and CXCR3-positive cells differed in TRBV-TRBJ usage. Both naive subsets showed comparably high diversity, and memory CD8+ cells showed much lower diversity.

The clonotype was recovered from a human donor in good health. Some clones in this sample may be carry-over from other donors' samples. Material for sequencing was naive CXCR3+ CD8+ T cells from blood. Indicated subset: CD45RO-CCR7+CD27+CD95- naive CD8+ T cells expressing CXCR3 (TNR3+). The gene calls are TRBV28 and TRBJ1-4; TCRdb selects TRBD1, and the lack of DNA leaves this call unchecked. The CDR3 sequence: CASSQTGATNWDEKLFF.